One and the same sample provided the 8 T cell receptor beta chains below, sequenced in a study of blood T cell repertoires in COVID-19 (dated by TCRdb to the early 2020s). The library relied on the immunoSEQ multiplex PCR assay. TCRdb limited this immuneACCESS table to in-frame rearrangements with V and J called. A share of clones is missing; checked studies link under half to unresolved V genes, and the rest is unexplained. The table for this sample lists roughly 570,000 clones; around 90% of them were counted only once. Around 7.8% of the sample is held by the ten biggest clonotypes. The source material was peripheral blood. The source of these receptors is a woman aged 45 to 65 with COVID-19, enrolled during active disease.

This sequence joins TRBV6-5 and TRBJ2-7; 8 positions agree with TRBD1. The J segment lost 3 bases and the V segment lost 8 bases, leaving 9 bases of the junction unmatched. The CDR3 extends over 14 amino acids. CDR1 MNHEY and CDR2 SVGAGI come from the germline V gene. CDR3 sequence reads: CASWVTGGGYEQYF. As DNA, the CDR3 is TGTGCCAGCTGGGTCACAGGGGGTGGCTACGAGCAGTACTTC.

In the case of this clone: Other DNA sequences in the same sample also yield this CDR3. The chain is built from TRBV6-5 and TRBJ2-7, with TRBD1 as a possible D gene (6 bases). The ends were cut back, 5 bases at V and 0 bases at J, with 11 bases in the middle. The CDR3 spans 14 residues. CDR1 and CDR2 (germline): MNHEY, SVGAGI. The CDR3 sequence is CASSPRTASYEQYF. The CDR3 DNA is TGTGCCAGCAGTCCCCGGACAGCCTCCTACGAGCAGTACTTC.

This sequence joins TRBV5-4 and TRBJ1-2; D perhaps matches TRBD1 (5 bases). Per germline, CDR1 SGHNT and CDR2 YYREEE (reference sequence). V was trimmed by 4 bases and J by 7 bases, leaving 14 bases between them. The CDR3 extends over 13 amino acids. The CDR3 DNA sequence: TGTGCCAGCAGCCGCGGGGGAACGCCTGGCTACACCTTC. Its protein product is CASSRGGTPGYTF. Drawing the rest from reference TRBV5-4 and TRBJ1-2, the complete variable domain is ETGVTQSPTHLIKTRGQQVTLRCSSQSGHNTVSWYQQALGQGPQFIFQYYREEENGRGNFPPRFSGLQFPNYSSELNVNALELDDSALYLCASSRGGTPGYTFGSGTRLTVV.

DNA for the CDR3: TGTGCCAGCAGCGCGGGCGGTCCCACAGATACGCAGTATTTT. This gives the protein CASSAGGPTDTQYF. The V gene is TRBV7-3, the J gene TRBJ2-3; TRBD2 might be the D (5 bases). Trimming removed 5 bases at V and 2 bases at J, with 11 bases between. This CDR3 is built from 14 residues. Germline CDR1 SGHTA, CDR2 FQGTGA. Full variable domain (outside the CDR3, taken from reference TRBV7-3 and TRBJ2-3): GAGVSQTPSNKVTEKGKYVELRCDPISGHTALYWYRQSLGQGPEFLIYFQGTGAADDSGLPNDRFFAVRPEGSVSTLKIQRTERGDSAVYLCASSAGGPTDTQYFGPGTRLTVL.

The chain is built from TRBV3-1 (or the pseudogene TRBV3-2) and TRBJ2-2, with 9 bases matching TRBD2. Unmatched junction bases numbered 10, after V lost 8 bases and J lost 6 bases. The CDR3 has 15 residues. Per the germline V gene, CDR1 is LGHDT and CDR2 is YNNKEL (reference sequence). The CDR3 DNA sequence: TGTGCCAGCGCCCCTCGGGCGGGGGGGCCCGGGGAGCTGTTTTTT. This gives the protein CASAPRAGGPGELFF.

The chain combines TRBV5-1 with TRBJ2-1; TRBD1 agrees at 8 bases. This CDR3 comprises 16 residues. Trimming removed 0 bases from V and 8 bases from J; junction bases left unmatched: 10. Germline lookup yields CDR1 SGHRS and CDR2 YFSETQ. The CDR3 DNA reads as TGCGCCAGCAGCTTGGAGGGCAGGGGGCGCGTCGATGAGCAGTTCTTC. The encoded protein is CASSLEGRGRVDEQFF.

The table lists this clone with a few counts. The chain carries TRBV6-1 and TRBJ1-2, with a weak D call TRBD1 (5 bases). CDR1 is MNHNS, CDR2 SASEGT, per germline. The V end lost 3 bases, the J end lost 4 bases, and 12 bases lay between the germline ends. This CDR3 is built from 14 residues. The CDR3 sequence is CASSDGGTIYGYTF. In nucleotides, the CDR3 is TGTGCCAGCAGTGACGGGGGAACGATCTATGGCTACACCTTC.

Here the CDR3 DNA reads TGTGCCAGCAGCCACAATGAGTTCCAGCGAAATTCACCCCTCCACTTT. It yields the protein CASSHNEFQRNSPLHF. The rearrangement links TRBV14 to TRBJ1-6; no definite D call. Between the trimmed V and J ends, which lost 3 bases and 7 bases, there was a span of 16 bases. CDR1 and CDR2 from the germline V gene are SGHDN and FVKESK. This CDR3 has 16 amino acids.